These 14 T cell receptor beta chains were sequenced from one sample in a study of T cell clonality in common variable immunodeficiency. Using immunoSEQ multiplex PCR, the repertoire was profiled, and TCRdb retains in-frame clones only, with some absent. The sample is made up of around 52,000 clones, none counted only once. Sequenced sample: peripheral blood mononuclear cells. Receptors originate from a person aged 18-70 years in good health.

This clone has ten or more counts. The missing CDR3 end, 3 residues past where the read stops, is filled in from the germline J gene. This chain links TRBV5-1 with TRBJ1-1, with TRBD1 identical over 7 bases. Losses at the gene ends were 0 bases for V and 4 bases for J; bases not matched to a gene: 9. From germline, CDR1 is SGHRS and CDR2 YFSETQ. The CDR3 spans 16 residues. CDR3 region: CASSLVPDRVSTEAFF. Incomplete CDR3 DNA: TGCGCCAGCAGCTTGGTCCCTGACAGGGTGTCCACTGAA.

Many counts were recorded for this clone. The CDR3 extends 3 residues past the end of the read, so its final part is completed from the germline J gene. The chain carries TRBV5-1 and TRBJ2-2; D perhaps matches TRBD1 (6 bases). In germline, CDR1 is SGHRS, CDR2 YFSETQ. The CDR3 extends over 17 amino acids. With 1 base removed from V and 2 bases from J, the gap between germline ends came to 15 bases. The CDR3 reads CASSLHPGTTNTGELFF. Incomplete CDR3 DNA: TGCGCCAGCAGCTTGCATCCTGGGACAACTAACACCGGGGAG. Based on the CDR3 plus reference TRBV5-1 and TRBJ2-2, the full variable domain is KAGVTQTPRYLIKTRGQQVTLSCSPISGHRSVSWYQQTPGQGLQFLFEYFSETQRNKGNFPGRFSGRQFSNSRSEMNVSTLELGDSALYLCASSLHPGTTNTGELFFGEGSRLTVL.

This clone was counted at least ten times. The CDR3 loop reads CSAPGLAGGYNEQFF. The sequenced part of the CDR3 DNA is TGCAGTGCTCCGGGCCTAGCGGGAGGGTACAATGAG. The chain has TRBV20-1 and TRBJ2-1; 12 bases map to TRBD2. With the read ending 3 residues before the CDR3 end, the germline J gene is used to fill in that end. Germline loops: CDR1 DFQATT, CDR2 SNEGSKA (reference sequence). The CDR3 runs to 15 residues. Germline trimming cut 5 bases from V and 4 bases from J; bases unmatched to any gene: 6.

This clone occurred many times. The read terminates 3 residues before the CDR3 end, so the remaining end is supplied by the germline J gene. The chain joins TRBV20-1 to TRBJ2-5; TRBD1 matches 7 bases. CDR1 and CDR2 (germline): DFQATT, SNEGSKA (reference sequence). Trimming removed 6 bases from V and 5 bases from J; junction bases left unmatched: 9. The CDR3 has 13 residues. CDR3 bases read: TGCAGTGCCGGACGAGGGGGCGACGAGACC. This gives the protein CSAGRGGDET. The CDR3, in full, reads CSAGRGGDETQYF.

This clone was recorded many times. Coverage ceases 3 residues before the CDR3 finishes, and the germline J gene fills in the end. The J gene is TRBJ2-5, the V gene TRBV29-1; D possibly corresponds to TRBD2 (6 bases). Per the germline V gene, CDR1 is SQVTM and CDR2 is ANQGSEA. Trimming stripped 5 bases from V and 5 bases from J, with 15 bases between. The CDR3 extends over 13 amino acids. CDR3 DNA, as far as it was read: TGCAGCGTTCAGGAGGGACTCTTGGAGACC. Translation: CSVQEGLLET. The whole CDR3 reads CSVQEGLLETQYF.

This clone was counted ten times or more. Read data end 3 residues before the CDR3 end; the end is taken from the germline J gene. This chain uses TRBV7-6 with TRBJ2-7, with unresolved D. This CDR3 has 14 amino acids. Trimming pared 2 bases from V and 3 bases from J, leaving 11 bases between. Germline CDR1 SGHVS, CDR2 FNYEAQ. The sequenced CDR3 bases are TGTGCCAGCAGCTTACAAGGGCCAGTCTACGAG. Its protein product is CASSLQGPVYE. The full-length CDR3 reads as CASSLQGPVYEQYF.

This clone appeared many times. The observed sequence ends 3 residues before the CDR3 terminus, with the missing tail filled in from the germline J gene. The chain uses TRBV18 and TRBJ1-1; D ambiguous. Trimming cost V 3 bases and J 5 bases, with 7 bases left between them. The CDR3 has 12 residues. CDR1 is KGHSH, CDR2 LQKENI, per germline. The part of the CDR3 DNA that was read is TGTGCCAGCTCACCTTCCCTGACTGAA. Its translation: CASSPSLTE. The CDR3, in full, reads CASSPSLTEAFF.

This clone showed up many times. The sequenced fragment ends 3 residues before the CDR3 boundary, so the rest is inferred from the germline J gene. The V call is TRBV16, the J call TRBJ1-1, with TRBD1 identical over 8 bases. J gave up 1 base and V 7 bases, and 5 bases lay outside the gene matches. Germline CDR1 and CDR2: KGHSY and FQNENV. This CDR3 comprises 14 residues. CDR3 protein: CASTLGQANTEAFF. The CDR3 DNA, read in part, is TGTGCCAGCACCTTGGGACAGGCGAACACTGAA.

This clone was seen repeatedly, ten times or more. The observed sequence ends 3 residues before the CDR3 terminus, with the missing tail filled in from the germline J gene. The V and J genes are TRBV20-1 and TRBJ2-7; D is unresolved. Trimming cost V 0 bases and J 3 bases, with 15 bases left between them. CDR3 length: 15 amino acids. Per germline, CDR1 DFQATT and CDR2 SNEGSKA (reference sequence). CDR3 bases read: TGCAGTGCTAGAGAACGTGGCGCAGGTCTCTACGAG. Residues: CSARERGAGLYE. The whole CDR3 protein reads CSARERGAGLYEQYF.

This clone was seen many times. The read comes to an end 3 residues before the CDR3 does, leaving the germline J gene to fill in the end. The chain carries TRBV6-1 and TRBJ1-1; 7 bases are shared with TRBD1. The ends lost 5 bases at V and 1 base at J; junction bases unmatched: 4. The CDR3 loop spans 14 amino acids. Germline V lookup: CDR1 MNHNS, CDR2 SASEGT. The sequenced part of the CDR3 DNA is TGTGCCAGCAGTAAAGGGACAGAGAACACTGAA. This translates into CASSKGTENTE. The whole CDR3 protein is CASSKGTENTEAFF.

This clone was observed many times. The CDR3 goes on 3 residues after the read ends, and that part is filled in from the germline J gene. The chain combines TRBV18 with TRBJ2-3, with D perhaps matching TRBD1 (5 bases). Trimming shortened V by 3 bases and J by 5 bases, and 15 bases separated the two germline ends. The germline gives CDR1 KGHSH, CDR2 LQKENI. The CDR3 contains 15 residues. The sequenced part of the CDR3 DNA is TGTGCCAGCTCACCCAATCTCGGAGACAGAGATACG. Protein sequence: CASSPNLGDRDT. The whole CDR3 sequence is CASSPNLGDRDTQYF.

This clone was seen ten or more times. The CDR3 is cut off 3 residues early in the read; its end comes from the germline J gene. The rearrangement uses TRBV7-6 and TRBJ2-2; D might be TRBD2 (6 bases). The V end was cut by 5 bases, the J end by 0 bases, with 16 bases between. The CDR3 contains 17 residues. Per the germline V gene, CDR1 is SGHVS and CDR2 is FNYEAQ. Incomplete CDR3 DNA: TGTGCCAGCAGCCTCGGGGGTTTGGAAACGAACACCGGGGAG. This translates into CASSLGGLETNTGE. The whole CDR3 protein is CASSLGGLETNTGELFF. Variable domain in full (rest from reference TRBV7-6 and TRBJ2-2): GAGVSQSPRYKVTKRGQDVALRCDPISGHVSLYWYRQALGQGPEFLTYFNYEAQQDKSGLPNDRFSAERPEGSISTLTIQRTEQRDSAMYRCASSLGGLETNTGELFFGEGSRLTVL.

Many counts were recorded for this clone. The read terminates 3 residues before the CDR3 end, so the remaining end is supplied by the germline J gene. The chain employs TRBV20-1 and TRBJ2-1; D is unclear. CDR1 and CDR2 from the germline V gene are DFQATT and SNEGSKA (reference sequence). The germline V and J ends were trimmed by 4 bases and 4 bases, with 11 bases remaining between them. This CDR3 is built from 13 residues. CDR3 DNA, as far as it was read: TGCAGTGCTAAAGCGATATCTTACAATGAG. Protein sequence: CSAKAISYNE. The complete CDR3 protein is CSAKAISYNEQFF.

With regard to this clone: The CDR3 end falls 3 residues outside the read, so it is completed with the germline J gene. The rearrangement uses TRBV6-2 or TRBV6-3 and TRBJ2-1; 14 bases match TRBD2. CDR1 is MNHEY, CDR2 SVGEGT, per germline. CDR3 size: 17 residues. V shed 0 bases, J shed 9 bases, and the junction held 7 bases outside the gene matches. CDR3 DNA (partial): TGTGCCAGCAGTTACTCAATTTTGGGACTAGCGGGAGTTGAG. This translates into CASSYSILGLAGVE. The whole CDR3 protein reads CASSYSILGLAGVEQFF.